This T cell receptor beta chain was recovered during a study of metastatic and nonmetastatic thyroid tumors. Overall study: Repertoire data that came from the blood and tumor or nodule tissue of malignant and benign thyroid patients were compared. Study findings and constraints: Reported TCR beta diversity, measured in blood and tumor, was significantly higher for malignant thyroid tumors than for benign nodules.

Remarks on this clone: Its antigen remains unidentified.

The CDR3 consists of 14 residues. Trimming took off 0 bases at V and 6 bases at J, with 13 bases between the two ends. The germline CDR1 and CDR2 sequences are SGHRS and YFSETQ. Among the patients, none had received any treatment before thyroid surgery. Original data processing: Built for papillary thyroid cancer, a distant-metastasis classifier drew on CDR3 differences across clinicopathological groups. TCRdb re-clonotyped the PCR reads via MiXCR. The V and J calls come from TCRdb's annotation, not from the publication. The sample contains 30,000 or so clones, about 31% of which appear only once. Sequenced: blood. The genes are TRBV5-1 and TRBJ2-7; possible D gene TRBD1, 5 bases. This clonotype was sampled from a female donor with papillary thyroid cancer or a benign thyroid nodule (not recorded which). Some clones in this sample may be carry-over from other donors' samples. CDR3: CASSLAIGVSEQYF. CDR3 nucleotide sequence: TGCGCCAGCAGCTTGGCCATAGGGGTATCCGAGCAGTACTTC.